The next 14 T cell receptor beta chains were all read from a single sample in a study of T cells in localized non-small cell lung cancer. Sequencing used immunoSEQ multiplex PCR; TCRdb keeps in-frame clones, though not all of them. The data show 20,000 to 30,000 clones, approximately 86% seen once. This material consisted of peripheral blood, taken before any cancer treatment. The receptors derive from a female donor older than 55 with stage I lung adenocarcinoma.

The rearrangement links TRBV5-1 to TRBJ2-2; D might be TRBD1 (6 bases). The germline V gene encodes CDR1 SGHRS and CDR2 YFSETQ. The CDR3 extends over 14 amino acids. The ends were cut back, 0 bases at V and 7 bases at J, with 10 bases in the middle. The CDR3 bases are TGCGCCAGCAGCTTGGGGGGGCAGAACGGGGAGCTGTTTTTT. Translation: CASSLGGQNGELFF. The full variable domain, rest sourced from reference TRBV5-1 and TRBJ2-2, is KAGVTQTPRYLIKTRGQQVTLSCSPISGHRSVSWYQQTPGQGLQFLFEYFSETQRNKGNFPGRFSGRQFSNSRSEMNVSTLELGDSALYLCASSLGGQNGELFFGEGSRLTVL.

V is TRBV27 and J is TRBJ2-7, with unresolved D. The CDR3 extends over 15 amino acids. Per the germline V gene, CDR1 is MNHEY and CDR2 is SMNVEV (reference sequence). V gave up 6 bases and J gave up 2 bases, with 17 bases separating them. The DNA of the CDR3 is TGTGCCAGCAGGGATGAGAAGAAAGCTACCTACGAGCAGTACTTC. It specifies CASRDEKKATYEQYF.

The gene calls are TRBV6-5 and TRBJ1-2, with D tentatively TRBD1 (6 bases). The V end was cut by 7 bases, the J end by 1 base, with 16 bases between. The CDR3 is made up of 15 amino acids. CDR1 and CDR2 (germline): MNHEY, SVGAGI. The CDR3 is CASNPFTGINYGYTF. The CDR3 bases are TGTGCCAGCAATCCATTTACAGGGATTAACTATGGCTACACCTTC.

This clone has just a few counts. The V call is TRBV10-3, the J call TRBJ1-2; D is unresolved. Germline V gene lookup returns CDR1 ENHRY and CDR2 SYGVKD. The CDR3 contains 13 residues. V was clipped by 8 bases and J by 1 base, with 11 bases between them. The chain's CDR3 is CAIAPRINYGYTF. The CDR3 nucleotides read TGTGCCATCGCCCCACGGATTAACTATGGCTACACCTTC.

The V call is TRBV19, the J call TRBJ1-1; 7 nucleotides align to TRBD1. Germline V gene data show CDR1 as LNHDA and CDR2 as SQIVND (reference sequence). V shed 10 bases and J 1 base; nucleotides not matched to a gene: 6. The CDR3 runs 13 residues. CDR3 bases: TGTGCCATCACGGACAGGAGGAACACTGAAGCTTTCTTT. Protein sequence: CAITDRRNTEAFF.

The CDR3 DNA reads TGTGCCAGCAGCATGTTCTCCTACAATGAGCAGTTCTTC. It codes for CASSMFSYNEQFF. The J gene is TRBJ2-1, the V gene TRBV6-4; D ambiguous. Germline CDR1 is MRHNA and CDR2 is SNTAGT. The CDR3 is made up of 13 amino acids. The ends were cut back, 6 bases at V and 0 bases at J, with 6 bases in the middle.

V gene TRBV6-4 combines with J gene TRBJ2-1; 11 bases line up with TRBD2. In germline, CDR1 is MRHNA, CDR2 SNTAGT. The CDR3 is made up of 15 amino acids. The J segment lost 4 bases and the V segment lost 2 bases, leaving 1 base of the junction unmatched. DNA of the CDR3: TGTGCCAGCAGTGACGGGACTAGCGGTTACAATGAGCAGTTCTTC. Amino acids: CASSDGTSGYNEQFF.

In its sample, this clone was seen once. The V call is TRBV30, the J call TRBJ1-1; the match to TRBD1 covers 8 bases. Germline V CDR1 and CDR2: GTSNPN, SVGIG (reference sequence). The CDR3 covers 14 residues. V shed 4 bases and J 5 bases; nucleotides not matched to a gene: 9. CDR3 loop: CAWKKTGVGTEAFF. CDR3 DNA sequence: TGTGCCTGGAAGAAGACAGGGGTGGGGACTGAAGCTTTCTTT. Combining the CDR3 with reference TRBV30 and TRBJ1-1 gives the whole variable domain SQTIHQWPATLVQPVGSPLSLECTVEGTSNPNLYWYRQAAGRGLQLLFYSVGIGQISSEVPQNLSASRPQDRQFILSSKKLLLSDSGFYLCAWKKTGVGTEAFFGQGTRLTVV.

The chain carries TRBV19 and TRBJ2-7, with D perhaps being TRBD1 or TRBD2 (5 bases each). The V gene's germline CDR1 is LNHDA and CDR2 SQIVND (reference sequence). Trimming took 6 bases from V and 2 from J, leaving 14 bases between them. There are 14 residues in the CDR3. The CDR3 reads CASSHGTPAYEQYF. The CDR3 DNA follows: TGTGCCAGTAGCCACGGGACGCCAGCCTACGAGCAGTACTTC.

The chain combines TRBV4-2 with TRBJ1-2, with a tentative D call TRBD1 (6 bases). V lost 3 bases and J 2 bases, leaving 16 bases between the germline ends. CDR1 and CDR2 from the germline V gene are LGHNA and YNFKEQ. The CDR3 spans 16 residues. The CDR3 protein is CASSHGGDTENYGYTF. CDR3 DNA: TGTGCCAGCAGCCACGGTGGGGACACCGAGAACTATGGCTACACCTTC.

The chain couples TRBV30 to TRBJ1-6; D is undetermined. V was clipped by 1 base and J by 0 bases, with 7 bases between them. Germline-derived CDR1 and CDR2 are GTSNPN and SVGIG (reference sequence). CDR3 size: 15 residues. The CDR3 coding sequence is TGTGCCTGGAGTGGGGAGAGCTCCTATAATTCACCCCTCCACTTT. Translated, it gives CAWSGESSYNSPLHF.

This sequence joins TRBV7-6 and TRBJ2-7; TRBD1 agrees at 7 bases. This CDR3 is 16 amino acids long. The junction had 15 bases not matched to a gene; V was cut back by 5 bases and J by 5 bases. The germline V gene encodes CDR1 SGHVS and CDR2 FNYEAQ. The CDR3, as DNA: TGTGCCAGCAGCCTTGTCTGGGAAGACAGGGTGAACGAGCAGTACTTC. It is translated as CASSLVWEDRVNEQYF.

This clone was seen only a few times. The CDR3 loop is CASRRNAGAGDIGYTF. The CDR3 DNA is TGTGCCAGCAGGAGGAATGCAGGGGCCGGGGATATCGGCTACACCTTC. J is TRBJ1-2 and V is TRBV6-6; TRBD1 is a possible D gene (6 bases). CDR3 length equals 16 residues. The V end was cut by 6 bases, the J end by 8 bases, with 25 bases between. The germline gives CDR1 MNHNY, CDR2 SVGAGI (reference sequence).

This clone was seen a single time. The rearrangement uses TRBV9 and TRBJ2-2, with D unresolved. Germline-derived CDR1 and CDR2 are SGDLS and YYNGEE. This CDR3 region has 19 residues. Between the trimmed V and J ends, which lost 4 bases and 3 bases, there was a span of 25 bases. CDR3 residues: CASSPESRAVAQDTGELFF. CDR3 in DNA: TGTGCCAGCAGCCCAGAAAGTCGGGCCGTGGCGCAGGACACCGGGGAGCTGTTTTTT.